These 24 T cell receptor beta chains originate from one sample sequenced in a study of cytomegalovirus exposure and HLA in healthy donors. PCR involved 60 Vbeta and 13 Jbeta primers. The data were produced by immunoSEQ multiplex PCR, yet TCRdb's version contains in-frame clones alone and is incomplete. The profile shows roughly 150,000 clones, more than 70% of them singletons. Material: PBMCs. Receptors were obtained from a man in his forties or fifties in good health and CMV-seronegative.

The genes are TRBV7-2 and TRBJ2-1; D is unclear. In germline, CDR1 is SGHTA, CDR2 FQGNSA. Deletions cut 7 bases from V and 8 bases from J, with 9 bases between. The CDR3 covers 11 residues. The CDR3 DNA reads TGTGCCAGCATCCTTAGTCATGAGCAGTTCTTC. Residues: CASILSHEQFF.

This chain connects TRBV19 to TRBJ2-7; the match to TRBD1 covers 9 bases. This CDR3 has 13 amino acids. V shed 6 bases, J shed 7 bases, and the junction held 7 bases outside the gene matches. Germline V gives CDR1 LNHDA, CDR2 SQIVND (reference sequence). CDR3 amino acids: CASSPGQGFEQYF. DNA for the CDR3: TGTGCCAGTAGCCCTGGACAGGGGTTTGAGCAGTACTTC.

Written as DNA, the CDR3 is TGTGCCAGCAGCCCCAGAGGGACAGGACCTAATTATAGCAATCAGCCCCAGCATTTT. It is translated as CASSPRGTGPNYSNQPQHF. The V call is TRBV21-1, the J call TRBJ1-5; TRBD1, the table's D call, lacks a check against the DNA. TRBV21-1 is a pseudogene. This CDR3 has 19 residues.

V and J are TRBV10-3 and TRBJ2-7, with TRBD2 as a possible D gene (5 bases). CDR1 and CDR2 (germline): ENHRY, SYGVKD. CDR3 size: 15 residues. V lost 2 bases, J lost 6 bases, and 17 bases lay in between. The CDR3 nucleotides are TGTGCCATCAGTGAGGGGCAGCGGCCCTCTGGCGAGCAGTACTTC. It encodes CAISEGQRPSGEQYF.

V is TRBV15 and J is TRBJ1-2; 8 nucleotides line up with TRBD1. This CDR3 is built from 13 residues. In germline, CDR1 is LNHNV, CDR2 YYDKDF (reference sequence). With 3 bases clipped from V and 8 bases from J, the junction kept 5 bases outside the gene matches. CDR3 residues: CATSRTGEAGYTF. As DNA, the CDR3 is TGTGCCACCAGCAGGACAGGGGAGGCGGGCTACACCTTC.

The rearrangement joins TRBV11-3 to TRBJ2-7; D unresolved. The length of the CDR3 is 12 residues. Germline assignment: CDR1 SGHNT and CDR2 YENEEA. V was clipped by 5 bases and J by 2 bases, with 7 bases between them. CDR3 loop: CASSHTAYEQYF. The CDR3 DNA sequence: TGTGCCAGCAGCCACACCGCCTACGAGCAGTACTTC.

The CDR3 coding sequence is TGTGCCAGCAGTTTTGGGAATCTCGGCTGGAGGCGGAGAGAAAAACTGTTTTTT. This sequence encodes CASSFGNLGWRRREKLFF. The chain recombines TRBV28 with TRBJ1-4; D uncertain. The CDR3 sequence is 18 residues long. Germline CDR1 and CDR2: MDHEN and SYDVKM. V was clipped by 3 bases and J by 8 bases, with 25 bases between them.

This clone was seen once. The rearrangement uses TRBV14 and TRBJ1-2; the D is unclear. The V gene's germline CDR1 is SGHDN and CDR2 FVKESK. The CDR3 runs to 16 residues. V shed 0 bases and J shed 1 base, with 12 bases lying between them. The CDR3 loop is CASSQDLRGFNYGYTF. In DNA form, the CDR3 reads TGTGCCAGCAGCCAAGATTTAAGAGGATTTAACTATGGCTACACCTTC.

This chain connects TRBV4-3 to TRBJ2-7, with a tentative D call TRBD2 (6 bases). CDR3 length: 13 residues. Germline V CDR1 and CDR2: LGHNA, YSLEER. V was shortened by 6 bases and J by 4 bases, with 13 bases between the two germline ends. This CDR3 is CASSPRGGYEQYF. The DNA for the CDR3 is TGCGCCAGCAGTCCTAGGGGAGGTTACGAGCAGTACTTC.

The chain uses TRBV18 and TRBJ2-3; no clear D. Trimming cost V 4 bases and J 5 bases, with 10 bases left between them. Germline loops: CDR1 KGHSH, CDR2 LQKENI. The CDR3 contains 13 residues. Here the CDR3 DNA reads TGTGCCAGCTCACAGTCCCCCGGAGATACGCAGTATTTT. Its protein is CASSQSPGDTQYF.

The V and J genes are TRBV11-2 and TRBJ2-5; 7 bases agree with TRBD2. V lost 6 bases and J lost 5; bases outside the gene matches: 6. Per the germline V gene, CDR1 is SGHAT and CDR2 is FQNNGV. This CDR3 has 13 residues. CDR3 loop: CASRGGGQETQYF. The DNA of the CDR3 is TGTGCCAGCAGGGGGGGAGGGCAGGAGACCCAGTACTTC.

The chain couples TRBV4-3 to TRBJ1-4, with TRBD1 matching 7 bases. The V gene's germline CDR1 is LGHNA and CDR2 YSLEER. This CDR3 has 15 residues. The ends lost 2 bases at V and 8 bases at J; junction bases unmatched: 8. CDR3 DNA: TGCGCCAGCAGCCAAATGAGACAGGGACGCGAAAAACTGTTTTTT. This sequence encodes CASSQMRQGREKLFF.

With respect to this clone: Distinct nucleotide sequences in the sample also encode this CDR3. The rearrangement links TRBV7-2 to TRBJ1-5; 7 bases fit TRBD1. The V gene end was trimmed by 4 bases and the J gene end by 5 bases; junction bases not matched to a gene: 2. The germline gives CDR1 SGHTA, CDR2 FQGNSA. The CDR3 contains 13 residues. CDR3 bases: TGTGCCAGCAGCTACGACAGGGATCAGCCCCAGCATTTT. Amino acids: CASSYDRDQPQHF.

The chain combines TRBV5-1 with TRBJ2-3; 7 bases are shared with TRBD1. After removal of 0 bases from V and 3 bases from J, the junction contained 13 bases not matched to a gene. Germline V gene sequence: CDR1 SGHRS, CDR2 YFSETQ. The CDR3 has 18 amino acids. For the CDR3, the DNA is TGCGCCAGCAGCTTGGGCAGGGGGTGGAGTTCAAGGACAGATACGCAGTATTTT. It is translated as CASSLGRGWSSRTDTQYF.

The chain has TRBV9 and TRBJ2-3, with D uncertain. The CDR3 totals 11 residues. The germline CDR1 and CDR2 sequences are SGDLS and YYNGEE. The V gene lost 2 bases and the J gene lost 5 bases, with 3 bases spanning the gap. This chain's CDR3 is CASSVKDTQYF. CDR3 in DNA: TGTGCCAGCAGCGTTAAAGATACGCAGTATTTT.

This clone showed up just a few times. This chain connects TRBV5-8 to TRBJ2-5; 13 nucleotides align to TRBD2. Germline CDR1 is SGHTS and CDR2 is YDEGEE. The CDR3 has 13 residues. V trimming: 7 bases; J trimming: 5 bases; junction bases outside the gene matches: 2. The CDR3 DNA is TGTGCCAGCGGGACTAGCGGGACGGAGACCCAGTACTTC. This gives the protein CASGTSGTETQYF.

The J gene is TRBJ2-7, the V gene TRBV7-3; D uncertain. Trimming removed 2 bases from V and 6 bases from J, with 8 bases in between. CDR1 is SGHTA and CDR2 is FQGTGA in the germline V gene. The CDR3 covers 12 residues. Here the CDR3 reads CASSLSRGEQYF. Written as DNA, the CDR3 is TGTGCCAGCAGCTTATCTCGCGGCGAGCAGTACTTC.

The chain uses TRBV7-7 and TRBJ2-2, with D possibly matching TRBD1 (5 bases). Germline-derived CDR1 and CDR2 are SSHAT and FNYEAQ (reference sequence). V was shortened by 0 bases and J by 6 bases, with 11 bases between the two germline ends. The CDR3 loop spans 15 amino acids. The DNA for the CDR3 is TGTGCCAGCAGCTTAGCGCAGGGTCTACCCGGGGAGCTGTTTTTT. The encoded protein is CASSLAQGLPGELFF.

The gene calls are TRBV27 and TRBJ1-6, with TRBD1 as a possible D gene (5 bases). The V end lost 7 bases, the J end lost 5 bases, and 12 bases lay between the germline ends. Germline V gene lookup returns CDR1 MNHEY and CDR2 SMNVEV (reference sequence). The CDR3 loop spans 14 amino acids. CDR3: CASTLRGNNSPLHF. Here the CDR3 DNA reads TGTGCCAGCACCCTCCGGGGGAATAATTCACCCCTCCACTTT.

The genes are TRBV7-2 and TRBJ1-1; D not resolved. This CDR3 comprises 11 residues. Per the germline V gene, CDR1 is SGHTA and CDR2 is FQGNSA. Trimming stripped 3 bases from V and 4 bases from J, with 3 bases between. For the CDR3, the DNA is TGTGCCAGCAGCTTCCGCACTGAAGCTTTCTTT. This sequence encodes CASSFRTEAFF.

The chain's CDR3 is CASSFVGASPETQYF. CDR3 sequence (DNA): TGTGCCAGCAGTTTCGTGGGGGCCAGCCCAGAGACCCAGTACTTC. This chain links TRBV27 with TRBJ2-5, with D possibly matching TRBD1 (6 bases). V gave up 3 bases and J gave up 4 bases, with 15 bases separating them. Germline V lookup: CDR1 MNHEY, CDR2 SMNVEV (reference sequence). The length of the CDR3 is 15 residues.

V is TRBV7-9 and J is TRBJ2-7; weak D call: TRBD2 (5 bases). Germline values: CDR1 SEHNR, CDR2 FQNEAQ (reference sequence). V dropped 8 bases and J dropped 7 bases, with 27 bases sitting between them. This CDR3 has 16 residues. The chain's CDR3 is CASRRVSGRIFGEQYF. CDR3 coding DNA: TGTGCCAGCCGCAGAGTCTCGGGGAGAATTTTTGGGGAGCAGTACTTC.

The chain couples TRBV7-2 to TRBJ1-4, with D perhaps matching TRBD1 (5 bases). CDR1 and CDR2 (germline): SGHTA, FQGNSA. CDR3 size: 14 residues. V was pared by 4 bases and J by 6 bases, with 12 bases between. The CDR3, as DNA: TGTGCCAGCAGCTCTTGGGGGGACGATGAAAAACTGTTTTTT. This translates into CASSSWGDDEKLFF.

The J gene is TRBJ1-1, the V gene TRBV30; a weak D match, TRBD1 (5 bases). Germline loops: CDR1 GTSNPN, CDR2 SVGIG (reference sequence). The CDR3 contains 15 residues. Trimming removed 2 bases from V and 1 base from J, with 14 bases in between. For the CDR3, the DNA is TGTGCCTGGAGTCGGGGGGATGTACCGAACACTGAAGCTTTCTTT. It codes for CAWSRGDVPNTEAFF.